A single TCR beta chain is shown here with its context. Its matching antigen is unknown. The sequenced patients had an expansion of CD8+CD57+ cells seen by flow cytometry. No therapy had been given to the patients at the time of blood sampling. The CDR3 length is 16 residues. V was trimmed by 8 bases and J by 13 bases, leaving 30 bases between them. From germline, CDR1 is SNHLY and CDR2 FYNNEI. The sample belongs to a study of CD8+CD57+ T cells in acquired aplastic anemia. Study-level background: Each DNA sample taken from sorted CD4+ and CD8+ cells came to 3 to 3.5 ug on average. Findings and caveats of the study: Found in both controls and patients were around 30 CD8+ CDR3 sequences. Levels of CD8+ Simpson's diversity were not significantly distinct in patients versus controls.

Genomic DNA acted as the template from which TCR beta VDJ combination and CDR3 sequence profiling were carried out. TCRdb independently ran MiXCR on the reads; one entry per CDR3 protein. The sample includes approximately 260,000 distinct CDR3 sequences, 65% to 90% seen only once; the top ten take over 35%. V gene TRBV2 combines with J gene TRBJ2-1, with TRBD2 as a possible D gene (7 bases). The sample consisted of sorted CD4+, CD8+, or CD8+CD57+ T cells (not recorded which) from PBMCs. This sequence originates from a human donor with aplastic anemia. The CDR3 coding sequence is TGTGCCAGCGGGGAGGGGGGCACAGATACGCAGTATGTTCAGTTCTTC. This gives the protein CASGEGGTDTQYVQFF.